The 17 T cell receptor beta chains listed next were all sequenced from one sample in a study of CD8+CD57+ T cells in acquired aplastic anemia. An expansion of CD8+CD57+ cells by flow cytometry had been shown in patients chosen for sequencing. The TCR beta profiling, which covered VDJ combination and CDR3 sequence, was carried out using genomic DNA as the template. MiXCR was run by TCRdb on the reads, yielding one entry per CDR3 protein. The repertoire holds over 150,000 distinct CDR3 sequences, with 48% as singletons. Sequencing was performed on sorted CD4+, CD8+, or CD8+CD57+ T cells (not recorded which) from PBMCs. The receptors were sampled from a human donor with aplastic anemia.

The rearrangement joins TRBV9 to TRBJ2-5; TRBD2 is a possible D gene (6 bases). The length of the CDR3 is 15 residues. Between the trimmed V and J ends, which lost 3 bases and 1 base, there was a span of 13 bases. The germline V gene has CDR1 SGDLS and CDR2 YYNGEE. CDR3 DNA sequence: TGTGCCAGCAGCGCGGTTTGGGGAGGCCAAGAGACCCAGTACTTC. As protein: CASSAVWGGQETQYF.

The chain carries TRBV6-1 and TRBJ1-3, with TRBD1 matching over 10 bases. Looked up from germline, CDR1 is MNHNS and CDR2 is SASEGT. Germline trimming cut 2 bases from V and 8 bases from J; bases unmatched to any gene: 9. The CDR3 covers 16 residues. The CDR3 nucleotides read TGTGCCAGCAGTGAAAGCGGGAGGGACAGGGGTTACACCATATATTTT. Translating gives CASSESGRDRGYTIYF.

The chain couples TRBV20-1 to TRBJ2-7; TRBD1 is a possible D gene (7 bases). Per the germline V gene, CDR1 is DFQATT and CDR2 is SNEGSKA (reference sequence). The CDR3 is 14 residues long. Deletions cut 0 bases from V and 1 base from J, with 10 bases between. DNA of the CDR3: TGCAGTGCTAGAGATCCAGGGGGGTCCTACGAGCAGTACTTC. Its translation is CSARDPGGSYEQYF.

This clonotype has a count of ten or more. The rearrangement links TRBV6-6 to TRBJ2-7, with 10 positions matching TRBD2. CDR3 length: 16 amino acids. J was trimmed by 6 bases and V by 0 bases; bases with no gene match: 8. The germline CDR1 and CDR2 sequences are MNHNY and SVGAGI (reference sequence). DNA for the CDR3: TGTGCCAGCAGTTACTCGGTCACTAGCGGGGACACCGAGCAGTACTTC. The encoded protein is CASSYSVTSGDTEQYF.

This clonotype was detected a few times. The rearrangement joins TRBV28 to TRBJ1-5, with 11 bases fitting TRBD1. V shed 6 bases, J shed 6 bases, and the junction held 7 bases outside the gene matches. From germline, CDR1 is MDHEN and CDR2 SYDVKM. CDR3 length: 15 amino acids. CDR3 sequence: CASSLRTGGSQPQHF. The CDR3 nucleotides read TGTGCCAGCAGCCTTCGGACAGGGGGCAGTCAGCCCCAGCATTTT.

The chain employs TRBV2 and TRBJ1-4, with 11 nucleotides matching TRBD1. Germline assignment: CDR1 SNHLY and CDR2 FYNNEI. With V trimmed by 8 bases and J by 1 base, 6 bases remained unmatched. There are 16 residues in the CDR3. The CDR3 sequence is CASGSGTGGTNEKLFF. The CDR3 DNA reads as TGTGCCAGCGGCTCAGGGACAGGGGGAACTAATGAAAAACTGTTTTTT.

This clonotype was seen a single time. V usage is TRBV20-1 and J usage is TRBJ2-3, with D hard to call. Trimming took 0 bases from V and 5 from J, leaving 15 bases between them. This CDR3 is built from 15 residues. The germline gives CDR1 DFQATT, CDR2 SNEGSKA (reference sequence). The CDR3 nucleotides are TGCAGTGCTAGAGATTATCGGGCTCTTGGAGATACGCAGTATTTT. Protein product: CSARDYRALGDTQYF.

This clonotype was seen a handful of times. The chain combines TRBV20-1 with TRBJ2-3, with 9 bases fitting TRBD1. The CDR3 consists of 15 residues. V dropped 8 bases and J dropped 4; count of bases not matched to a gene: 13. Germline V gene data show CDR1 as DFQATT and CDR2 as SNEGSKA (reference sequence). The CDR3 DNA sequence: TGCAGTCAAATCCGACAGGGGGTATTCGCAGATACGCAGTATTTT. This encodes CSQIRQGVFADTQYF.

This clonotype was recorded a few times. The J gene is TRBJ1-1, the V gene TRBV6-5; the D gene is possibly TRBD1 (6 bases). The germline V and J ends were trimmed by 4 bases and 5 bases, with 14 bases remaining between them. From germline, CDR1 is MNHEY and CDR2 SVGAGI. The CDR3 extends over 14 amino acids. This chain's CDR3 is CASSLEGGKTEAFF. The CDR3 DNA follows: TGTGCCAGCAGTTTAGAAGGGGGAAAGACTGAAGCTTTCTTT.

The chain links TRBV5-6 to TRBJ1-1; 9 nucleotides agree with TRBD1. Germline V gives CDR1 SGHDT, CDR2 YYEEEE. The length of the CDR3 is 15 residues. V trimming: 2 bases; J trimming: 6 bases; junction bases outside the gene matches: 8. The CDR3 DNA sequence: TGTGCCAGCAGCTTACAACAGGGGGCAAACGCTGAAGCTTTCTTT. Translating it yields CASSLQQGANAEAFF. The entire variable domain, with the rest obtained from reference TRBV5-6 and TRBJ1-1, is as follows: DAGVTQSPTHLIKTRGQQVTLRCSPKSGHDTVSWYQQALGQGPQFIFQYYEEEERQRGNFPDRFSGHQFPNYSSELNVNALLLGDSALYLCASSLQQGANAEAFFGQGTRLTVV.

This clonotype was observed many times. This rearrangement joins TRBV11-2 to TRBJ2-5, with TRBD2 identical over 7 bases. Trimming took 4 bases from V and 3 from J; bases not matched to a gene: 11. The length of the CDR3 is 16 residues. Germline assignment: CDR1 SGHAT and CDR2 FQNNGV. The CDR3 reads CASSSKGRVREETQYF. The DNA for the CDR3 is TGTGCCAGCAGCTCCAAGGGGAGGGTCAGGGAAGAGACCCAGTACTTC.

V is TRBV20-1 and J is TRBJ1-1; unclear D gene. Looked up from germline, CDR1 is DFQATT and CDR2 is SNEGSKA (reference sequence). CDR3 length: 10 amino acids. V was trimmed by 3 bases and J by 8 bases, leaving 7 bases between them. CDR3 sequence reads: CSASRLEAFF. The CDR3 DNA reads as TGCAGTGCTAGTCGACTAGAAGCTTTCTTT.

The rearrangement joins TRBV29-1 to TRBJ1-1; D remains ambiguous. V shed 6 bases and J shed 0 bases, with 8 bases lying between them. The CDR3 is made up of 12 amino acids. Germline CDR1 SQVTM, CDR2 ANQGSEA. Here the CDR3 DNA reads TGCAGCGTGACACGTATGAACACTGAAGCTTTCTTT. It encodes CSVTRMNTEAFF.

In its sample, this clonotype was seen many times. V usage is TRBV6-1 and J usage is TRBJ2-7; 9 bases are shared with TRBD1. V lost 5 bases, J lost 7 bases, and 12 bases stayed unmatched. The CDR3 contains 15 residues. Germline assignment: CDR1 MNHNS and CDR2 SASEGT. CDR3 nucleotide sequence: TGTGCCAGCAGTCTTCAAAGGGGGACAGGGCAGGAGCAGTACTTC. Translation: CASSLQRGTGQEQYF.

This clonotype was found many times. One end of the junction varies from germline; a read error may be responsible. The chain recombines TRBV11-2 with TRBJ2-2, with no clear D. CDR3 length: 15 amino acids. Germline V gene data show CDR1 as SGHAT and CDR2 as FQNNGV. The chain's CDR3 is CTSSRYDRDTGELFF. The CDR3 DNA is TGTACCAGCAGCCGCTACGACCGAGACACCGGGGAGCTGTTTTTT.

This rearrangement joins TRBV14 to TRBJ2-7, with a possible D match to TRBD2 (7 bases). CDR3 length: 15 residues. Deletions cut 8 bases from V and 3 bases from J, with 20 bases between. Germline lookup yields CDR1 SGHDN and CDR2 FVKESK. CDR3 sequence: CASSPIGGPDYEQYF. Written as DNA, the CDR3 is TGTGCCAGCTCACCTATCGGGGGGCCGGACTACGAGCAGTACTTC.

This clonotype was recorded at least ten times. This rearrangement joins TRBV6-1 to TRBJ2-3; no definite D call. The length of the CDR3 is 12 residues. V was clipped by 8 bases and J by 3 bases, with 9 bases between them. CDR1 is MNHNS, CDR2 SASEGT, per germline. The CDR3 region has the DNA TGTGCCAGCCGGAGAGCGACAGATACGCAGTATTTT. Translation: CASRRATDTQYF.